This TCR beta chain was retrieved from a study of cytomegalovirus exposure and HLA in healthy donors. General observations from the study: Reportedly, diagnosis of cytomegalovirus status by the classifier showed high specificity and sensitivity. Later analysis demonstrated an association between a missense DCLRE1C variant and TCR beta V- and J-gene trimming. In an earlier analysis, in approximately 630 donors, most V segments appeared productive either ~87% or ~30% of the time. It was in a later analysis that TCR association rates were seen to vary by HLA locus, highest for DRB1 and lowest for HLA-C.

A remark on this clone: No antigen is known for it.

The V and J ends lost 5 bases and 0 bases, in that order; junction bases with no gene match: 3. The germline V gene encodes CDR1 MNHEY and CDR2 SVGAGI. This CDR3 contains 15 residues. It was with 60 Vbeta and 13 Jbeta primers that the PCR ran. Clones were sequenced by immunoSEQ multiplex PCR, and TCRdb holds only the in-frame ones, with some missing. In the table there are around 140,000 clones, 75% to 80% of which are singletons. V usage is TRBV6-5 and J usage is TRBJ1-5; the match to TRBD1 covers 8 bases. Specimen: PBMCs. This TCR was recovered from a woman aged 18 to 35 in good health and CMV-seropositive. The chain's CDR3 is CASSPDRGSNQPQHF. The CDR3 nucleotides are TGTGCCAGCAGTCCCGACAGGGGTAGCAATCAGCCCCAGCATTTT.